This T cell receptor beta chain was sequenced for a study of T cells and Merkel cell carcinoma outcomes. Study-wide results and caveats: Repertoire plus T-cell density reportedly predicted Merkel cell carcinoma outcomes.

To note about this clone: Its specificity is unknown.

Assay used: immunoSEQ multiplex PCR; TCRdb lists only in-frame clones, some missing. The repertoire holds about 6,000 clones, with 70% to 85% as singletons. CDR1 and CDR2 from the germline V gene are SGHAT and FQDESV (reference sequence). The CDR3 has 14 residues. V was clipped by 5 bases and J by 3 bases, with 10 bases between them. The chain recombines TRBV11-1 with TRBJ2-2; D call uncertain. This receptor was taken from a human donor with Merkel cell carcinoma. Sequencing was performed on tumor tissue from Merkel cell carcinoma. The CDR3 loop reads CASSRNKDTGELFF. As DNA, the CDR3 is TGTGCCAGCAGCCGTAACAAGGACACCGGGGAGCTGTTTTTT.